One sample yielded the 14 T cell receptor beta chains listed below, sequenced in a study of cytomegalovirus exposure and HLA in healthy donors. Repertoires were generated with immunoSEQ multiplex PCR, while TCRdb's copy carries only in-frame clones and drops some. Of 80,000 to 100,000 clones listed, around 85% are singletons. Specimen: PBMCs. These TCRs come from a woman in her twenties or thirties in good health and CMV-seronegative.

The V gene is TRBV19, the J gene TRBJ1-5; D is possibly TRBD1 (5 bases). Germline V lookup: CDR1 LNHDA, CDR2 SQIVND (reference sequence). With 8 bases removed from V and 3 bases from J, the gap between germline ends came to 11 bases. The CDR3 contains 13 residues. CDR3 residues: CASDTGSNQPQHF. DNA for the CDR3: TGTGCCAGTGATACAGGCTCCAATCAGCCCCAGCATTTT.

The chain uses TRBV6-1 and TRBJ1-4, with a weak D call TRBD1 (5 bases). Looked up from germline, CDR1 is MNHNS and CDR2 is SASEGT. The CDR3 extends over 16 amino acids. V dropped 3 bases and J dropped 7 bases, with 18 bases sitting between them. The CDR3 DNA reads TGTGCCAGCAGTGACCCCCTCTGGGGGGACGGTGAAAAACTGTTTTTT. It specifies CASSDPLWGDGEKLFF.

The chain carries TRBV6-5 and TRBJ2-3; 9 bases match TRBD1. Germline CDR1 is MNHEY and CDR2 is SVGAGI. CDR3 length equals 15 residues. V gave up 6 bases and J gave up 3 bases; unmatched junction bases: 7. In DNA form, the CDR3 reads TGTGCCAGCAGCCCGCCGGGACAGGGTACAGATACGCAGTATTTT. Translating gives CASSPPGQGTDTQYF.

The CDR3 protein is CSDGIGYGYTF. The CDR3 DNA follows: TGCAGCGACGGGATTGGCTATGGCTACACCTTC. J is TRBJ1-2 and V is TRBV29-1, with D hard to call. The CDR3 contains 11 residues. The germline CDR1 and CDR2 sequences are SQVTM and ANQGSEA. V was clipped by 7 bases and J by 4 bases, with 10 bases between them. The variable domain in full, completed from reference TRBV29-1 and TRBJ1-2, reads SAVISQKPSRDICQRGTSLTIQCQVDSQVTMMFWYRQQPGQSLTLIATANQGSEATYESGFVIDKFPISRPNLTFSTLTVSNMSPEDSSIYLCSDGIGYGYTFGSGTRLTVV.

This clone occurred a few times. This rearrangement joins TRBV29-1 to TRBJ1-1; TRBD1 agrees at 7 bases. CDR1 is SQVTM and CDR2 is ANQGSEA in the germline V gene. The V gene end was trimmed by 7 bases and the J gene end by 0 bases; junction bases not matched to a gene: 11. The length of the CDR3 is 15 residues. The CDR3 region is CSGSGGWGMNTEAFF. In DNA form, the CDR3 reads TGCAGCGGATCAGGGGGTTGGGGTATGAACACTGAAGCTTTCTTT.

This chain joins TRBV5-1 and TRBJ2-2; 10 nucleotides line up with TRBD2. The germline CDR1 and CDR2 sequences are SGHRS and YFSETQ. The CDR3 is made up of 15 amino acids. V gave up 5 bases and J gave up 6 bases; unmatched junction bases: 7. CDR3 nucleotides: TGCGCCAGCAGGCAGGCTAGCGGGAGCTCCGGGGAGCTGTTTTTT. It specifies CASRQASGSSGELFF.

The chain couples TRBV10-3 to TRBJ1-2; a possible D gene is TRBD1 (5 bases). This CDR3 has 14 residues. The ends were cut back, 3 bases at V and 6 bases at J, with 14 bases in the middle. Per the germline V gene, CDR1 is ENHRY and CDR2 is SYGVKD. This CDR3 is CAISDLAGMNGYTF. DNA for the CDR3: TGTGCCATCAGTGATCTCGCAGGGATGAATGGCTACACCTTC.

This clone was observed a single time. The rearrangement joins TRBV10-3 to TRBJ1-2, with a possible D match to TRBD1 (5 bases). There are 13 residues in the CDR3. V lost 3 bases to trimming and J lost 2 bases, with 7 bases between them. The germline V gene has CDR1 ENHRY and CDR2 SYGVKD. CDR3 in amino acids: CAISDQGNYGYTF. For the CDR3, the DNA is TGTGCCATCAGTGACCAGGGCAACTATGGCTACACCTTC.

J is TRBJ1-2 and V is TRBV7-2; TRBD1 agrees at 7 bases. In germline, CDR1 is SGHTA, CDR2 FQGNSA. The CDR3 loop spans 15 amino acids. Trimming took 1 base from V and 3 from J; bases not matched to a gene: 5. The CDR3 DNA reads TGTGCCAGCAGCTTAGGCGGGGACAGCTACTATGGCTACACCTTC. Its translation is CASSLGGDSYYGYTF.

V usage is TRBV6-5 and J usage is TRBJ2-5; D may be TRBD1 (5 bases). Germline V gene lookup returns CDR1 MNHEY and CDR2 SVGAGI. CDR3 size: 12 residues. V shed 5 bases and J shed 6 bases, with 10 bases lying between them. CDR3 in DNA: TGTGCCAGCAGTCAAGGGGCGAAGACCCAGTACTTC. Translation: CASSQGAKTQYF.

The gene calls are TRBV27 and TRBJ1-1; 7 positions agree with TRBD1. Per the germline V gene, CDR1 is MNHEY and CDR2 is SMNVEV (reference sequence). The CDR3 loop spans 13 amino acids. The V segment lost 5 bases and the J segment 5 bases; nucleotides outside the gene matches: 5. Here the CDR3 reads CASSDRVKTEAFF. The CDR3 DNA reads TGTGCCAGCAGTGACAGGGTTAAAACTGAAGCTTTCTTT.

The chain couples TRBV2 to TRBJ1-1, with 9 bases matching TRBD1. The CDR3 sequence is 14 residues long. CDR1 and CDR2 from the germline V gene are SNHLY and FYNNEI. Unmatched junction bases numbered 4, after V lost 6 bases and J lost 2 bases. The CDR3 loop reads CASRADRGNTEAFF. CDR3 in DNA: TGTGCCAGCAGGGCGGACAGGGGAAACACTGAAGCTTTCTTT.

This clone was recorded only once. The rearrangement uses TRBV2 and TRBJ1-2, with TRBD1 matching 8 bases. In germline, CDR1 is SNHLY, CDR2 FYNNEI. Losses at the gene ends were 3 bases for V and 2 bases for J; bases not matched to a gene: 5. The length of the CDR3 is 15 residues. The chain's CDR3 is CASSEESGGNYGYTF. CDR3 in DNA: TGTGCCAGCAGTGAGGAGTCAGGGGGCAACTATGGCTACACCTTC.

This chain uses TRBV7-2 with TRBJ2-7; perhaps TRBD2 as D (6 bases). In germline, CDR1 is SGHTA, CDR2 FQGNSA. This CDR3 contains 15 residues. Trimming shortened V by 0 bases and J by 3 bases, and 12 bases separated the two germline ends. CDR3 DNA: TGTGCCAGCAGCTTAGCACCTGCGGGGAACTACGAGCAGTACTTC. Its protein is CASSLAPAGNYEQYF.